This entry describes one TCR beta chain. This sample is part of a study of blood T cell repertoires in COVID-19. In germline, CDR1 is SGHAT, CDR2 FQNNGV. J was trimmed by 4 bases and V by 4 bases; bases with no gene match: 6. This CDR3 is built from 15 residues. Cohort allocation depended upon clinical history that participants reported. Cohort 3 recovered donors had two negative PCRs, clearance, or symptom resolution. Source study methods: Scientists estimated how many nucleated cells there were by amplifying reference gene primers. Measured with immunoSEQ multiplex PCR; TCRdb has only the in-frame clones, and not every one. V and J calls and clone size are copied from that table; D and trimming were computed from the DNA. The sample yields some 430,000 clones, roughly 87% seen once.

The sequencing sample was made of PBMCs or T cells enriched from blood (not recorded which). This TCR was recovered from a man aged 18 to 29 who had recovered from COVID-19. The chain employs TRBV11-2 and TRBJ1-4; TRBD1 matches 7 bases. The CDR3 reads CASSSRQGLNEKLFF. Written as DNA, the CDR3 is TGTGCCAGCAGCTCCAGACAGGGACTTAATGAAAAACTGTTTTTT.